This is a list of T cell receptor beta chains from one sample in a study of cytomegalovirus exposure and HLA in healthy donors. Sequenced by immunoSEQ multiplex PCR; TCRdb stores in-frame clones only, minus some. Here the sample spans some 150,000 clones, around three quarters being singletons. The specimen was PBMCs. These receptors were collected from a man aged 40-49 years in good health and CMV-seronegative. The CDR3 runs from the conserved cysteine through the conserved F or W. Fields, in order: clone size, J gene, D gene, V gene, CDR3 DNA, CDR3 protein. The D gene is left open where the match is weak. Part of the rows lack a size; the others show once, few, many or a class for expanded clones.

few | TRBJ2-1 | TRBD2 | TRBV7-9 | TGTTCCAGCAGCCGTCTACTAGCGGGTCACAATGAGCAGTTCTTC | CSSSRLLAGHNEQFF
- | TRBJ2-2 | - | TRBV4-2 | TGTGCCAGCAGCCCCACCCTAGTTGTTGCGGCCGGGGGGCTGTTTTTT | CASSPTLVVAAGGLFF
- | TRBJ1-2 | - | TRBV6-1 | TGTGCCAGCACCCTCGGGTCGCGCTATGGCTACACCTTC | CASTLGSRYGYTF
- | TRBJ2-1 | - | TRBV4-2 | TGTGCCAGCAGCCAAGGGCCAGGGAATGAGCAGTTCTTC | CASSQGPGNEQFF
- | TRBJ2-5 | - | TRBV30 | TGTGCCTGGAAGGGCGGCCGAGGAGGGGAGACCCAGTACTTC | CAWKGGRGGETQYF
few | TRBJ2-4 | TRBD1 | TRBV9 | TGTGCCAGCAGCGAGGGGACAGGGGGAGCCAAAAACATTCAGTACTTC | CASSEGTGGAKNIQYF
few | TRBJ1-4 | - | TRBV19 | TGTGCCAGTAGTATTGGTGGCAGCGCAACTAATGAAAAACTGTTTTTT | CASSIGGSATNEKLFF
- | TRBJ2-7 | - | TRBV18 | TGTGCCAGCTCCCCAGGAGAGCGGCGCTACGAGCAGTACTTC | CASSPGERRYEQYF
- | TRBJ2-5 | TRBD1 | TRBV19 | TGTGCCAGTAGTGTAACAGGGGAGCAAGAGACCCAGTACTTC | CASSVTGEQETQYF
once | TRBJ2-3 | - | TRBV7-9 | TGTGCCAGCACCCACACAGATACGCAGTATTTT | CASTHTDTQYF
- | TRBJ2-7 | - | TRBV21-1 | TGTGCCAGCAGCAAAGAGACGGGGGCCTACGAGCAGTACTTC | CASSKETGAYEQYF
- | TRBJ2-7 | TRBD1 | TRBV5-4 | TGTGCCAGCAGCCAAGGGACAGGCCACTCCTACGAGCAGTACTTC | CASSQGTGHSYEQYF
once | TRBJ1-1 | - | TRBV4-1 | TGCGCCAGCAGCCAAGAGGGGCAGGACGCTTTCTTT | CASSQEGQDAFF
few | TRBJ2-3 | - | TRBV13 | TGTGCCAGCAGCTTAGCGGGAGTGGCAGATACGCAGTATTTT | CASSLAGVADTQYF
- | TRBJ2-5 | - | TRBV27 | TGTGCCAGCAGTCCCCAAGGGGGGACCCAGTACTTC | CASSPQGGTQYF
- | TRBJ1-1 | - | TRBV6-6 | TGTGCCAGCAGTTTGGACAGAACTGAAGCTTTCTTT | CASSLDRTEAFF
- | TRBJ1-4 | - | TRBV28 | TGTGCCAGCAGTACCCGAAGAAGCGGGGAAAAACTGTTTTTT | CASSTRRSGEKLFF
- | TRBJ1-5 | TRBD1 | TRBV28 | TGTGCCAGCAGTTCCCGGGACAGGGGGCGTCGGCAGCCCCAGCATTTT | CASSSRDRGRRQPQHF
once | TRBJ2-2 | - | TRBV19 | TGTGCCAGTATGTTGAGGGCCAACCGCCCCGGGGAGCTGTTTTTT | CASMLRANRPGELFF
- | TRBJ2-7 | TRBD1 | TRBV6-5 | TGTGCCAGCAGTCAGGGACAGGTGAGCTCCTACGAGCAGTACTTC | CASSQGQVSSYEQYF
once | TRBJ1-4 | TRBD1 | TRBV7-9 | TGTTCCAGCAGTACCGGACAGGAACTAAGGGAAAAACTGTTTTTT | CSSSTGQELREKLFF
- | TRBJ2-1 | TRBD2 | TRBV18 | TGTGCCAGCTCAGTAGCTAGCGGGAGGCTCTCCTACAATGAGCAGTTCTTC | CASSVASGRLSYNEQFF
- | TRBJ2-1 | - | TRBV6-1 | TGTGCCAGCAGTGAATTTGGACTGCAACTCTCCTACAATGAGCAGTTCTTC | CASSEFGLQLSYNEQFF
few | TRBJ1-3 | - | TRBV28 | TGTGCCAGCAGCCCCCCGGGGGGAAACGGAAACACCATATATTTT | CASSPPGGNGNTIYF
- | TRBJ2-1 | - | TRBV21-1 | TGTGCCAGCAGCCGACTAGCGGAAACCTACAATGAGCAGTTCTTC | CASSRLAETYNEQFF
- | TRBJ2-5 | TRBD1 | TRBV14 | TGTGCCAGCAGCCAAGATGTGACAGGGTACCAAGAGACCCAGTACTTC | CASSQDVTGYQETQYF
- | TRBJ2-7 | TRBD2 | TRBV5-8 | TGTGCCAGCAGCTTGGGCGGGACTAGCCGTTACGAGCAGTACTTC | CASSLGGTSRYEQYF
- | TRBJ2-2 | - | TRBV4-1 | TGCGCCAGCAGCCAAGATCAGCAGCGGATAGGGGAGCTGTTTTTT | CASSQDQQRIGELFF
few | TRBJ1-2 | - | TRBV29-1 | TGCAGCGTTCCAGGGATTGAAGGCTACACCTTC | CSVPGIEGYTF
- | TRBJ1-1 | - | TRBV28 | TGTGCCAGCAGTTTTCCCCAGAACATGAACACTGAAGCTTTCTTT | CASSFPQNMNTEAFF
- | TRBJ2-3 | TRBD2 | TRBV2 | TGTGCCAGCGACTTAGCGGGAGGAGATTACGGTACGCAGTATTTT | CASDLAGGDYGTQYF
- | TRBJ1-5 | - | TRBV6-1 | TGTGCCAGCAGTGAAACTCCCAAGAGTCAGCCCCAGCATTTT | CASSETPKSQPQHF
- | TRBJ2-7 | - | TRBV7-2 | TGTGCCAGCAGCTTGAACAGGGGGAGGGACGAGCAGTACTTC | CASSLNRGRDEQYF
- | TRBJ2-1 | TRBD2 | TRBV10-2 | TGCGCCAGCAGTGAGAGTGGCGGGAGATCCTACAATGAGCAGTTCTTC | CASSESGGRSYNEQFF
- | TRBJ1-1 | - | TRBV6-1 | TGTGCCAGCCGCGGGGGCAGCCCAGAGAACACTGAAGCTTTCTTT | CASRGGSPENTEAFF
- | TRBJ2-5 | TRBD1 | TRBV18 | TGTGCCAGCTCCTCGGGACAGAGCCAAGAGACCCAGTACTTC | CASSSGQSQETQYF
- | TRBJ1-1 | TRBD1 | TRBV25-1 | TGTGCCAGCAGTGAATCTGGGACAGGGAACACTGAAGCTTTCTTT | CASSESGTGNTEAFF
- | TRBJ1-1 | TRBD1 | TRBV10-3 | TGTGCCATCAGTGACCCACAGGGGATGAACACTGAAGCTTTCTTT | CAISDPQGMNTEAFF
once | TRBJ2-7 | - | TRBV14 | TGTGCCAGCAGCCCCCGAGGTCGCTCTACCTACGAGCAGTACTTC | CASSPRGRSTYEQYF
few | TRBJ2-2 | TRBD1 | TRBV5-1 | TGCGCCAGCAGCTTGGTAGAAGGTACAGGGGGCACCGGGGAGCTGTTTTTT | CASSLVEGTGGTGELFF
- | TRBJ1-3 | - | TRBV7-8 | TGTGCCAGCAGCTTAGAGCGGGGGATAGGAAACACCATATATTTT | CASSLERGIGNTIYF
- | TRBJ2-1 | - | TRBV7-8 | TGTGCCAGCAGCTCCCGGGGGGCGAGCTCCTACAATGAGCAGTTCTTC | CASSSRGASSYNEQFF
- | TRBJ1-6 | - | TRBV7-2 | TGTGCCAGCAGCTCCGGAGTGGCGGATTCACCCCTCCACTTT | CASSSGVADSPLHF
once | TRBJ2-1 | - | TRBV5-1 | TGCGCCAGCAGCACACATGGACTGGGAAACAATGAGCAGTTCTTC | CASSTHGLGNNEQFF
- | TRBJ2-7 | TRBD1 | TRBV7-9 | TGTTCCAGCAGCTTAGACGGGACAGGGGGCCACGAGCAGTACTTC | CSSSLDGTGGHEQYF
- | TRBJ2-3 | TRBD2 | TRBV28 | TGTGCCAGCAGTCCAGGTGGAAGACTAGCGGGAGACGATACGCAGTATTTT | CASSPGGRLAGDDTQYF
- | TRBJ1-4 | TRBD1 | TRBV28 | TGTGCCAGCAGTTCACCCCGGGACAGGGTAAATGAAAAACTGTTTTTT | CASSSPRDRVNEKLFF
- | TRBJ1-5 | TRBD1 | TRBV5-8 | TGTGCCAGCAGCTTGAGGGCTCGACAGGGGGCCTCTCGACAGCCCCAGCATTTT | CASSLRARQGASRQPQHF
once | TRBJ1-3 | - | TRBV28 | TGTGCCAGCAGTTTACCAGGCTCTGGAAACACCATATATTTT | CASSLPGSGNTIYF
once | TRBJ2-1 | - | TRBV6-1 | TGTGCCAGCACCCCTGGGGGCCGAGAGCAGTTCTTC | CASTPGGREQFF
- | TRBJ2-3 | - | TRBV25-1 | TGTGCCAGCAGTGATTTGGCTAGCGCTAGCACAGATACGCAGTATTTT | CASSDLASASTDTQYF
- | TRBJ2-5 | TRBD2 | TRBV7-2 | TGTGCCACAAGCGGACTAGTTCAAGAGACCCAGTACTTC | CATSGLVQETQYF
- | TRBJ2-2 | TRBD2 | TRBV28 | TGTGCCAGCACTCAGGCCGGACTAGCGGGAGGGCCGGTGGGCGGGGAGCTGTTTTTT | CASTQAGLAGGPVGGELFF
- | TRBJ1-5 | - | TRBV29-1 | TGCAGCGTGAAAACAGGGTCCGGTATCGGCCAGCCCCAGCATTTT | CSVKTGSGIGQPQHF
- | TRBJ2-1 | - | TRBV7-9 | TGTGCCAGCAGCTTTTACCTAGGGGGATTCTCCTACAATGAGCAGTTCTTC | CASSFYLGGFSYNEQFF